What follows are 5 T cell receptor beta chains derived from one specimen sequenced in a study of T-cell memory formation after mild COVID-19. TCRdb redid the calling of the 5' RACE reads with MiXCR, one entry per CDR3 protein. The sample consists of some 180,000 distinct CDR3 sequences, 10% to 15% of them appearing once. Sequencing used PBMCs or a T cell subset sorted from them (not recorded which). These receptors originate from a young man who had mild COVID-19 (a few samples of this study predate the infection). Cell type and time point are not known.

The chain couples TRBV9 to TRBJ1-2; D possibly corresponds to TRBD1 (5 bases). Germline V CDR1 and CDR2: SGDLS, YYNGEE. The CDR3 spans 14 residues. Trimming shortened V by 0 bases and J by 2 bases, and 8 bases separated the two germline ends. The CDR3 loop reads CASSVAEGNYGYTF. CDR3 nucleotide sequence: TGTGCCAGCAGCGTAGCCGAGGGGAACTATGGCTACACCTTC.

In its sample, this clonotype was seen a few times. V and J are TRBV12-3 or TRBV12-4 and TRBJ1-1; D might be TRBD1 (6 bases). The CDR3 length is 14 residues. Trimming left V 6 bases short and J 6 bases short, with 17 bases between. CDR3 sequence (DNA): TGTGCCAGCAGGAGCACAGGGACCCTTGCTGAAGCTTTCTTT. It specifies CASRSTGTLAEAFF.

The gene calls are TRBV12-3 or TRBV12-4 and TRBJ1-1; D gene ambiguous. The CDR3 consists of 13 residues. With 3 bases removed from V and 2 bases from J, the gap between germline ends came to 7 bases. CDR3: CASSFQPNTEAFF. CDR3 sequence (DNA): TGTGCCAGCAGTTTTCAGCCAAACACTGAAGCTTTCTTT.

This clonotype was found many times. The chain recombines TRBV25-1 with TRBJ2-1; 8 positions agree with TRBD1. J gave up 2 bases and V 6 bases, and 3 bases lay outside the gene matches. In germline, CDR1 is MGHDK, CDR2 SYGVNS. This CDR3 is 14 amino acids long. The CDR3, as DNA: TGTGCCAGCAGAAGACAGGGGCCCTACAATGAGCAGTTCTTC. This codes for CASRRQGPYNEQFF.

This chain uses TRBV5-5 with TRBJ2-3; D call uncertain. V lost 5 bases, J lost 4 bases, and 23 bases lay in between. There are 17 residues in the CDR3. Germline CDR1 SGHKS, CDR2 YYEKEE (reference sequence). CDR3: CASRSGWQPASPDTQYF. In nucleotides, the CDR3 is TGTGCCAGCAGATCAGGATGGCAGCCGGCTAGTCCAGATACGCAGTATTTT.